These 27 T cell receptor beta chains were all obtained from the same sample, sequenced in a study of blood T cell repertoires in COVID-19. Profiling relied on immunoSEQ multiplex PCR, and the TCRdb table lists in-frame clones only, not all of them. The table lists roughly 290,000 clones, about 90% of them singletons, with around 7.8% in the top ten. Material: peripheral blood. The origin of the receptors is a woman between 45 and 65 years old who had recovered from COVID-19.

V is TRBV28 and J is TRBJ1-2, with a weak D call TRBD1 (6 bases). Trimming removed 6 bases from V and 4 bases from J, with 15 bases in between. The CDR3 is 14 amino acids. CDR1 MDHEN and CDR2 SYDVKM come from the germline V gene. DNA for the CDR3: TGTGCCAGCAGACAGGGAGGGCTAAGCTATGGCTACACCTTC. Amino acids: CASRQGGLSYGYTF.

The V gene is TRBV19, the J gene TRBJ1-3; D is unresolved. CDR1 LNHDA and CDR2 SQIVND come from the germline V gene (reference sequence). The CDR3 loop spans 16 amino acids. Trimming removed 3 bases at V and 2 bases at J, with 14 bases between. The CDR3 DNA sequence: TGTGCCAGTAGTATTCCGGGAGGAGAGACTGGAAACACCATATATTTT. The encoded protein is CASSIPGGETGNTIYF.

The chain couples TRBV13 to TRBJ2-1; TRBD1 aligns across 7 bases. V lost 8 bases to trimming and J lost 0 bases; unmatched junction nucleotides: 7. The CDR3 is made up of 15 amino acids. Germline CDR1 PRHDT, CDR2 FYEKMQ (reference sequence). The CDR3 nucleotides are TGTGCCAGCGGGGACAGTTGGAGCTCCTACAATGAGCAGTTCTTC. Encoded protein: CASGDSWSSYNEQFF.

The J gene is TRBJ2-5, the V gene TRBV4-1, with TRBD1 identical over 8 bases. CDR1 MGHRA and CDR2 YSYEKL come from the germline V gene. The CDR3 runs to 17 residues. Trimming took 1 base from V and 4 from J; bases not matched to a gene: 11. The CDR3 bases are TGCGCCAGCAGCCAAGGTGTTACAGGGGGTAAAGGAGAGACCCAGTACTTC. Protein product: CASSQGVTGGKGETQYF.

The chain carries TRBV19 and TRBJ2-6; 7 bases are shared with TRBD1. Germline CDR1 is LNHDA and CDR2 is SQIVND (reference sequence). V shed 0 bases, J shed 0 bases, and the junction held 5 bases outside the gene matches. The CDR3 totals 18 residues. The CDR3 DNA reads as TGTGCCAGTAGTATAGACCCGGGACAGTTCTCTGGGGCCAACGTCCTGACTTTC. This gives the protein CASSIDPGQFSGANVLTF.

This clone was observed a single time. The V call is TRBV28, the J call TRBJ1-1; D is perhaps TRBD1 (5 bases). The CDR3 totals 15 residues. The V gene's germline CDR1 is MDHEN and CDR2 SYDVKM. The ends were cut back, 3 bases at V and 3 bases at J, with 14 bases in the middle. CDR3 sequence reads: CASSLSPTGDTEAFF. Written as DNA, the CDR3 is TGTGCCAGCAGTTTGTCCCCCACGGGGGACACTGAAGCTTTCTTT.

The V gene is TRBV12-3 or TRBV12-4, the J gene TRBJ2-7, with D possibly TRBD1 on 6 matching bases. The CDR3 has 13 amino acids. Trimming removed 7 bases at V and 3 bases at J, with 13 bases between. CDR3: CASTRDTNYEQYF. CDR3 nucleotides: TGTGCCAGCACAAGGGACACCAACTACGAGCAGTACTTC.

This rearrangement joins TRBV11-2 to TRBJ2-7; perhaps TRBD1 as D (6 bases). The CDR3 has 13 amino acids. CDR1 and CDR2 (germline): SGHAT, FQNNGV. The ends were cut back, 4 bases at V and 6 bases at J, with 13 bases in the middle. The CDR3 region has the DNA TGTGCCAGCAGCTCAACTCAGGGGCCCGAGCAGTACTTC. Translation: CASSSTQGPEQYF.

This clone showed up many times. The rearrangement links TRBV6-6 to TRBJ2-1; D is unclear. The CDR3 totals 10 residues. Trimming removed 8 bases at V and 5 bases at J, with 4 bases between. Germline CDR1 MNHNY, CDR2 SVGAGI (reference sequence). The CDR3 is CASGNNEQFF. The CDR3 nucleotides read TGTGCCAGCGGCAACAATGAGCAGTTCTTC.

This clone was counted a few times. In the same sample, other DNA sequences code for this CDR3. The chain has TRBV24-1 and TRBJ1-5; D remains ambiguous. The CDR3 is made up of 12 amino acids. Trimming removed 3 bases at V and 4 bases at J, with 3 bases between. Germline loops: CDR1 KGHDR, CDR2 SFDVKD. The DNA for the CDR3 is TGTGCCACCAGTGATCTGAATCAGCCCCAGCATTTT. It codes for CATSDLNQPQHF.

The chain uses TRBV7-2 and TRBJ1-4; the match to TRBD1 covers 10 bases. J gave up 8 bases and V 5 bases, and 8 bases lay outside the gene matches. From germline, CDR1 is SGHTA and CDR2 FQGNSA. The CDR3 length is 15 residues. The CDR3 DNA reads TGTGCCAGCAGCCCGGCGGGGACAGGGGCCGAAAAACTGTTTTTT. Protein: CASSPAGTGAEKLFF.

The rearrangement joins TRBV9 to TRBJ2-2, with D possibly being TRBD1 (6 bases). The CDR3 is 13 amino acids. The ends were cut back, 3 bases at V and 8 bases at J, with 11 bases in the middle. Germline V gives CDR1 SGDLS, CDR2 YYNGEE. CDR3 nucleotides: TGTGCCAGCAGCGCGACAGGTTTTGGGGAGCTGTTTTTT. It specifies CASSATGFGELFF.

J is TRBJ1-5 and V is TRBV28; unclear D gene. Germline CDR1 MDHEN, CDR2 SYDVKM. The CDR3 covers 16 residues. V dropped 2 bases and J dropped 4 bases, with 15 bases sitting between them. The CDR3 nucleotides read TGTGCCAGCAGTTTAGAGGTCAGACCCCAAAATCAGCCCCAGCATTTT. Its protein product is CASSLEVRPQNQPQHF.

The gene calls are TRBV30 and TRBJ1-4; a weak D match, TRBD1 (6 bases). Per the germline V gene, CDR1 is GTSNPN and CDR2 is SVGIG (reference sequence). This CDR3 is built from 11 residues. V was clipped by 7 bases and J by 6 bases, with 9 bases between them. The CDR3 loop is CAFGTYEKLFF. The DNA of the CDR3 is TGTGCCTTCGGGACATATGAAAAACTGTTTTTT. The full variable domain, in which reference TRBV30 and TRBJ1-4 provide the parts outside the CDR3, is SQTIHQWPATLVQPVGSPLSLECTVEGTSNPNLYWYRQAAGRGLQLLFYSVGIGQISSEVPQNLSASRPQDRQFILSSKKLLLSDSGFYLCAFGTYEKLFFGSGTQLSVL.

This CDR3 is CAISEFGRDTYEQYF. As DNA, the CDR3 is TGTGCCATCAGTGAATTTGGCAGGGATACCTACGAGCAGTACTTC. The J gene is TRBJ2-7, the V gene TRBV10-3, with D maybe TRBD1 (5 bases). Trimming removed 3 bases from V and 2 bases from J, with 14 bases in between. The CDR3 covers 15 residues. Germline values: CDR1 ENHRY, CDR2 SYGVKD.

The V and J genes are TRBV5-6 and TRBJ2-7, with a possible D match to TRBD1 (5 bases). Between the trimmed V and J ends, which lost 0 bases and 0 bases, there was a span of 13 bases. CDR1 is SGHDT and CDR2 is YYEEEE in the germline V gene. The CDR3 has 16 residues. CDR3 in amino acids: CASSLVGGASSYEQYF. The DNA of the CDR3 is TGTGCCAGCAGCTTGGTTGGTGGGGCGAGCTCCTACGAGCAGTACTTC.

The chain has TRBV14 and TRBJ2-3; 9 nucleotides match TRBD2. CDR1 and CDR2 from the germline V gene are SGHDN and FVKESK. The CDR3 contains 14 residues. The ends lost 9 bases at V and 5 bases at J; junction bases unmatched: 9. The CDR3 is CARNSGSGVDTQYF. CDR3 coding DNA: TGTGCCAGGAATAGCGGGAGCGGGGTAGATACGCAGTATTTT. Variable domain in full (rest from reference TRBV14 and TRBJ2-3): EAGVTQFPSHSVIEKGQTVTLRCDPISGHDNLYWYRRVMGKEIKFLLHFVKESKQDESGMPNNRFLAERTGGTYSTLKVQPAELEDSGVYFCARNSGSGVDTQYFGPGTRLTVL.

This sequence joins TRBV4-3 and TRBJ2-3, with a tentative D call TRBD2 (5 bases). V was cut by 3 bases and J by 1 base, with 14 bases left in between. The CDR3 is 16 amino acids. Germline CDR1 LGHNA, CDR2 YSLEER. CDR3 region: CASSHLRTGGTDTQYF. As DNA, the CDR3 is TGCGCCAGCAGCCATCTCAGGACTGGCGGCACAGATACGCAGTATTTT.

The chain links TRBV9 to TRBJ1-3; D call uncertain. The CDR3 spans 14 residues. The germline V gene encodes CDR1 SGDLS and CDR2 YYNGEE. V was cut by 0 bases and J by 2 bases, with 6 bases left in between. The chain's CDR3 is CASSVGGPGNTIYF. Written as DNA, the CDR3 is TGTGCCAGCAGCGTAGGAGGCCCTGGAAACACCATATATTTT.

V is TRBV15 and J is TRBJ2-1, with D maybe TRBD2 (5 bases). The CDR3 sequence is 15 residues long. Trimming removed 0 bases from V and 8 bases from J, with 14 bases in between. Germline V gives CDR1 LNHNV, CDR2 YYDKDF (reference sequence). The CDR3 nucleotides read TGTGCCACCAGCAGAGATATCACGGGGTGGGATGAGCAGTTCTTC. The encoded protein is CATSRDITGWDEQFF.

V gene TRBV7-9 combines with J gene TRBJ2-2, with 7 bases identical to TRBD1. V trimming: 4 bases; J trimming: 1 base; junction bases outside the gene matches: 6. Germline loops: CDR1 SEHNR, CDR2 FQNEAQ (reference sequence). This CDR3 comprises 16 residues. CDR3 sequence reads: CASSSNRGKNTGELFF. The CDR3 bases are TGTGCCAGCAGCTCAAACAGGGGAAAGAACACCGGGGAGCTGTTTTTT.

This clone was seen only once. This chain connects TRBV10-3 to TRBJ2-7; 8 bases are a match to TRBD2. Germline values: CDR1 ENHRY, CDR2 SYGVKD. Trimming at V came to 11 bases and at J to 4 bases, leaving 10 bases not matched to a gene. This CDR3 comprises 13 residues. The CDR3 sequence is CASTGGMGYEQYF. The CDR3 DNA reads TGTGCCTCTACGGGGGGGATGGGATACGAGCAGTACTTC.

The J gene is TRBJ2-7, the V gene TRBV29-1, with D unclear. Germline V CDR1 and CDR2: SQVTM, ANQGSEA. The CDR3 covers 13 residues. V gave up 8 bases and J gave up 7 bases, with 21 bases separating them. This chain's CDR3 is CSIRLASRYEQYF. The CDR3 DNA follows: TGCAGCATCCGACTCGCGTCCCGTTATGAGCAGTACTTC.

The chain couples TRBV6-6 to TRBJ1-1; 7 bases are shared with TRBD1. Germline V gene data show CDR1 as MNHNY and CDR2 as SVGAGI (reference sequence). The CDR3 is 14 amino acids. Germline trimming cut 2 bases from V and 2 bases from J; bases unmatched to any gene: 2. CDR3: CASSYKGANTEAFF. The CDR3 DNA follows: TGTGCCAGCAGTTACAAGGGGGCCAACACTGAAGCTTTCTTT.

The rearrangement links TRBV28 to TRBJ1-4; D is unclear. Per germline, CDR1 MDHEN and CDR2 SYDVKM. V was pared by 8 bases and J by 7 bases, with 17 bases between. The CDR3 is made up of 14 amino acids. This chain's CDR3 is CASGPRVLGEKLFF. CDR3 bases: TGTGCCAGCGGGCCCCGAGTCCTTGGTGAAAAACTGTTTTTT.

The chain has TRBV4-1 and TRBJ1-5; no clear D. Trimming shortened V by 2 bases and J by 0 bases, and 5 bases separated the two germline ends. The CDR3 has 14 residues. CDR1 MGHRA and CDR2 YSYEKL come from the germline V gene. In nucleotides, the CDR3 is TGCGCCAGCAGCCAATATAATAGCAATCAGCCCCAGCATTTT. Its protein is CASSQYNSNQPQHF.

The genes are TRBV10-1 and TRBJ2-5, with 10 bases lining up with TRBD1. CDR3 length: 16 residues. V gave up 1 base and J gave up 3 bases; unmatched junction bases: 5. Germline V gene data show CDR1 as WNHNN and CDR2 as SYGVQD (reference sequence). CDR3 in amino acids: CASSEFGGQGKETQYF. In nucleotides, the CDR3 is TGCGCCAGCAGTGAGTTCGGGGGACAGGGGAAAGAGACCCAGTACTTC.